The 21 T cell receptor beta chains reported below all come from one sample, sequenced in a study of T-cell reconstitution after alpha-beta-depleted transplantation in children. Preparation of the TCRbeta library involved a method that used unique molecular identifiers. TCRdb reprocessed the PCR reads via MiXCR and lists one record per CDR3 protein. Seen here are about 6,000 distinct CDR3 sequences, roughly 17% observed once, and the top ten hold 10% to 15%. The material sequenced was PBMCs, mostly from graft donor cells, taken 60 days after TCRalphabeta/CD19-depleted stem cell transplant. Receptors originate from a male patient aged 10 to 17 who had a stem cell transplant for acute myeloid leukemia, so the T cells may come from the graft donor.

This sequence joins TRBV28 and TRBJ2-7, with 7 bases aligning to TRBD1. CDR3 length equals 15 residues. The germline gives CDR1 MDHEN, CDR2 SYDVKM. V dropped 2 bases and J dropped 4; count of bases not matched to a gene: 8. In DNA form, the CDR3 reads TGTGCCAGCAGTTTAATGAGACAGGGTCTATACGAGCAGTACTTC. Translation gives CASSLMRQGLYEQYF.

This clonotype counts as large. The chain carries TRBV15 and TRBJ2-5; tentatively, D is TRBD2 (7 bases). The CDR3 totals 16 residues. CDR1 and CDR2 (germline): LNHNV, YYDKDF (reference sequence). Between the trimmed V and J ends, which lost 3 bases and 4 bases, there was a span of 18 bases. The CDR3: CATSRGGTNGAETQYF. The DNA for the CDR3 is TGTGCCACCAGCAGGGGGGGGACAAATGGGGCAGAGACCCAGTACTTC.

The genes are TRBV5-1 and TRBJ2-2; TRBD2 aligns across 9 bases. V was pared by 0 bases and J by 0 bases, with 9 bases of the junction left unmatched. Looked up from germline, CDR1 is SGHRS and CDR2 is YFSETQ. This CDR3 region has 19 residues. CDR3 in amino acids: CASSLVPPAGGSNTGELFF. For the CDR3, the DNA is TGCGCCAGCAGCTTGGTCCCCCCAGCGGGAGGCTCGAACACCGGGGAGCTGTTTTTT.

This chain links TRBV21-1 with TRBJ2-7; TRBD1 was called by the table and not checked on the DNA. TRBV21-1 is noted as a pseudogene. The CDR3 is 21 amino acids. CDR3 region: CASSKEEFGSRRFPSYYEQYV. The CDR3 bases are TGTGCCAGCAGCAAAGAAGAGTTCGGGTCTCGAAGATTCCCCTCCTACTACGAGCAGTACGTC.

This clonotype was recorded a few times. The chain has TRBV18 and TRBJ2-3, with 9 positions matching TRBD1. Germline trimming cut 1 base from V and 3 bases from J; bases unmatched to any gene: 2. This CDR3 is built from 15 residues. CDR1 KGHSH and CDR2 LQKENI come from the germline V gene. CDR3 coding DNA: TGTGCCAGCTCACCACGGACAGGGGTTACAGATACGCAGTATTTT. Translated, it gives CASSPRTGVTDTQYF. The full variable domain, completed using reference TRBV18 and TRBJ2-3, is NAGVMQNPRHLVRRRGQEARLRCSPMKGHSHVYWYRQLPEEGLKFMVYLQKENIIDESGMPKERFSAEFPKEGPSILRIQQVVRGDSAAYFCASSPRTGVTDTQYFGPGTRLTVL.

The chain employs TRBV21-1 and TRBJ1-5; TRBD1 is the table's D call and was not checked against the DNA. TRBV21-1 is marked as a pseudogene. The CDR3 is 16 amino acids. CDR3: CASSKTRAGGIQPQHF. CDR3 DNA sequence: TGTGCCAGCAGCAAAACGAGGGCAGGGGGCATTCAGCCCCAGCATTTT.

This clonotype was counted a few times. The rearrangement uses TRBV7-9 and TRBJ2-3; maybe TRBD2 (6 bases). The V gene lost 4 bases and the J gene lost 5 bases, with 13 bases spanning the gap. Germline CDR1 is SEHNR and CDR2 is FQNEAQ (reference sequence). The length of the CDR3 is 14 residues. CDR3 in amino acids: CASSSRLVGDTQYF. CDR3 DNA: TGTGCCAGCAGCTCACGACTAGTGGGAGATACGCAGTATTTT.

The chain uses TRBV5-1 and TRBJ1-1; D not resolved. V was trimmed by 4 bases and J by 5 bases, leaving 21 bases between them. The CDR3 has 16 residues. Germline CDR1 is SGHRS and CDR2 is YFSETQ. The CDR3: CASSPGIGSKGTEAFF. CDR3 nucleotide sequence: TGCGCCAGCAGCCCGGGGATCGGGTCGAAGGGAACTGAAGCTTTCTTT.

Worth noting for this clonotype: A much larger clone lies a single base off, so this may be a read error. V gene TRBV20-1 combines with J gene TRBJ2-7; 7 bases agree with TRBD2. In germline, CDR1 is DFQATT, CDR2 SNEGSKA (reference sequence). V lost 5 bases and J lost 2; bases outside the gene matches: 9. The CDR3 spans 14 residues. The CDR3: CSAEDGGSAYEQYF. Here the CDR3 DNA reads TGCAGTGCTGAGGACGGGGGGTCAGCCTACGAGCAGTACTTC.

This clonotype is medium-sized (0.01 to 0.1%) in the sample. The chain is built from TRBV7-3 and TRBJ2-1; TRBD2 aligns across 13 bases. CDR1 SGHTA and CDR2 FQGTGA come from the germline V gene. With V trimmed by 5 bases and J by 4 bases, 8 bases remained unmatched. This CDR3 comprises 17 residues. CDR3 nucleotide sequence: TGTGCCAGCAGCCCCAAAAGGACTAGCGGGAGATACAATGAGCAGTTCTTC. This encodes CASSPKRTSGRYNEQFF.

The chain recombines TRBV7-2 with TRBJ2-5; D remains unclear. Trimming shortened V by 5 bases and J by 2 bases, and 9 bases separated the two germline ends. CDR3 length: 13 residues. Germline CDR1 SGHTA, CDR2 FQGNSA. CDR3 in amino acids: CASSLRLQETQYF. The DNA of the CDR3 is TGTGCCAGCAGCCTCAGGTTACAAGAGACCCAGTACTTC.

This chain uses TRBV6-4 with TRBJ2-5; D is possibly TRBD2 (5 bases). V was trimmed by 3 bases and J by 5 bases, leaving 16 bases between them. CDR3 length: 15 residues. The germline gives CDR1 MRHNA, CDR2 SNTAGT. The DNA of the CDR3 is TGTGCCAGCAGTGATTTAGGAGGTCCGGGGGAGACCCAGTACTTC. Translation gives CASSDLGGPGETQYF.

In this sample, this clonotype is medium-sized. The CDR3 sequence is CASSQDGTSGYNEQFF. The CDR3 bases are TGTGCCAGCAGCCAAGACGGGACTAGCGGTTACAATGAGCAGTTCTTC. The J gene is TRBJ2-1, the V gene TRBV4-2, with TRBD2 identical over 11 bases. With 0 bases clipped from V and 4 bases from J, the junction kept 2 bases outside the gene matches. Germline assignment: CDR1 LGHNA and CDR2 YNFKEQ. The CDR3 extends over 16 amino acids.

This clonotype was detected a few times. The V call is TRBV4-2, the J call TRBJ2-7; 11 bases match TRBD2. J lost 3 bases, V lost 2 bases, and 6 bases had no gene match. This CDR3 spans 16 amino acids. Per the germline V gene, CDR1 is LGHNA and CDR2 is YNFKEQ. CDR3 in amino acids: CASSQLPGTSGYEQYF. The CDR3 nucleotides are TGTGCCAGCAGCCAACTTCCCGGGACTAGCGGCTACGAGCAGTACTTC.

This clonotype has a handful of counts. The J gene is TRBJ2-1, the V gene TRBV2, with D maybe TRBD1 (6 bases). The germline gives CDR1 SNHLY, CDR2 FYNNEI. The CDR3 covers 15 residues. V was trimmed by 5 bases and J by 3 bases, leaving 14 bases between them. The CDR3 DNA sequence: TGTGCCAGCAGTTTGGACAGAAATTTCTACAATGAGCAGTTCTTC. It specifies CASSLDRNFYNEQFF.

This clonotype is labeled medium-sized. CDR3 DNA: TGCGCCAGCAGCTCGGGTACGGGACAAGATAACAATGAGCAGTTCTTC. Translation: CASSSGTGQDNNEQFF. The chain recombines TRBV5-1 with TRBJ2-1; tentative D call: TRBD1 (6 bases). Germline CDR1 reads SGHRS; CDR2 reads YFSETQ. The CDR3 runs to 16 residues. V was shortened by 3 bases and J by 5 bases, with 18 bases between the two germline ends.

The chain employs TRBV29-1 and TRBJ1-2, with D maybe TRBD1 (6 bases). This CDR3 is built from 13 residues. Deletions cut 6 bases from V and 8 bases from J, with 19 bases between. CDR1 SQVTM and CDR2 ANQGSEA come from the germline V gene. The CDR3 spells CSVPEPGAKGYTF. In DNA, the CDR3 is TGCAGCGTCCCCGAGCCGGGGGCTAAGGGCTACACCTTC.

This clonotype has just a few counts. The chain has TRBV11-2 and TRBJ2-7, with 9 bases matching TRBD1. After removal of 5 bases from V and 5 bases from J, the junction contained 4 bases not matched to a gene. The CDR3 contains 13 residues. CDR1 is SGHAT and CDR2 is FQNNGV in the germline V gene. The CDR3 sequence: CASSPGDRDEQYF. DNA of the CDR3: TGTGCCAGCAGCCCCGGGGACAGGGACGAGCAGTACTTC.

By its share, this clonotype is medium-sized. The chain combines TRBV29-1 with TRBJ2-7, with 9 bases identical to TRBD1. With 6 bases clipped from V and 3 bases from J, the junction kept 18 bases outside the gene matches. The CDR3 consists of 17 residues. Germline lookup yields CDR1 SQVTM and CDR2 ANQGSEA. Here the CDR3 DNA reads TGCAGCGTGCTAAACCGGGACAGGGTAGTCGGTAACTACGAGCAGTACTTC. This encodes CSVLNRDRVVGNYEQYF.

In its sample, this clonotype is medium-sized (0.01 to 0.1%). CDR3 amino acids: CAISEQGARSLEAFF. DNA of the CDR3: TGTGCCATCAGTGAGCAGGGGGCGCGGTCCCTGGAAGCTTTCTTT. The chain has TRBV10-3 and TRBJ1-1, with TRBD1 matching 8 bases. V gave up 2 bases and J gave up 8 bases; unmatched junction bases: 10. CDR3 length: 15 residues. Germline CDR1 and CDR2: ENHRY and SYGVKD.

This clonotype is medium-sized within its sample. The chain is built from TRBV29-1 and TRBJ2-7; D is possibly TRBD1 or TRBD2 (5 bases each). The CDR3 loop spans 13 amino acids. CDR1 SQVTM and CDR2 ANQGSEA come from the germline V gene. V gave up 8 bases and J gave up 4 bases, with 18 bases separating them. CDR3 sequence reads: CSPPGRIIYEQYF. DNA of the CDR3: TGCAGCCCACCGGGACGGATAATTTACGAGCAGTACTTC.